The rows below give T cell receptor beta chains drawn from one sample of a study of technical replicates of blood from a few donors. Assay used: immunoSEQ multiplex PCR; TCRdb lists only in-frame clones, some missing. The data contain about 79,000 clones, around 94% of them seen just once; the ten biggest clones take up 0.25% to 0.3%. Sequencing input: T cells isolated from PBMCs. The receptors shown here come from a human donor in good health. Both conserved end residues are part of each CDR3.

v_gene: TRBV5-1; j_gene: TRBJ2-3; CDR3aa: CASIPGQGMDTQYF
v_gene: TRBV5-1; j_gene: TRBJ1-2; CDR3aa: CASSLARGRDGYTF
v_gene: TRBV2; j_gene: TRBJ2-7; CDR3aa: CASSGRDSLYEQYF
v_gene: TRBV6-4; j_gene: TRBJ2-1; CDR3aa: CASSEDTNEQFF
v_gene: TRBV5-1; j_gene: TRBJ2-5; CDR3aa: CASSGTSGRFLWETQYF
v_gene: TRBV5-1; j_gene: TRBJ2-6; CDR3aa: CASSEENSGANVLTF
v_gene: TRBV5-1; j_gene: TRBJ2-7; CDR3aa: CASSLAPSGRDYEQYF
v_gene: TRBV6-6; j_gene: TRBJ1-1; CDR3aa: CASTPQGTEAFF
v_gene: TRBV5-1; j_gene: TRBJ1-3; CDR3aa: CASSLGSSGNTIYF
v_gene: TRBV27; j_gene: TRBJ1-6; CDR3aa: CASSNLPRPLHF
v_gene: TRBV11-3; j_gene: TRBJ1-2; CDR3aa: CASSLGSGTGGSLHTF
v_gene: TRBV27; j_gene: TRBJ2-3; CDR3aa: CASSLLPPRAADTQYF
v_gene: TRBV5-1; j_gene: TRBJ2-7; CDR3aa: CASRPFGGELGNEQYF
v_gene: TRBV11-3; j_gene: TRBJ1-2; CDR3aa: CASSLEGRQGNYGYTF